The rows below give T cell receptor beta chains drawn from one sample of a study of T cell responses to AZD1222 COVID-19 vaccine. Measured with immunoSEQ multiplex PCR; TCRdb has only the in-frame clones, and not every one. This table has about 160,000 clones, about 89% appearing once. The sequencing used peripheral blood, collected on day 0 of AZD1222 vaccination. The source is an adult in good health. The CDR3 runs from the conserved cysteine through the conserved F or W. Fields, in order: D gene, clone size, V gene, J gene, CDR3 protein, CDR3 DNA. D genes are given only for firm matches. Size tells how often a clone was seen (once, few, many) or the class of an expanded clone, and some rows leave it out.

-	-	TRBV5-4	TRBJ2-7	CASSGQGQSRPYEQYF	TGTGCCAGCAGCGGTCAAGGCCAATCGAGACCCTACGAGCAGTACTTC
-	-	TRBV27	TRBJ1-6	CASSLWATRDSPLHF	TGTGCCAGCAGTTTATGGGCAACCAGAGATTCACCCCTCCACTTT
-	-	TRBV6-6	TRBJ1-1	CASRPRNTEAFF	TGTGCCAGCAGGCCTCGGAACACTGAAGCTTTCTTT
-	-	TRBV3-1/TRBV3-2	TRBJ1-1	CASSRVNTEAFF	TGTGCCAGCAGCCGAGTGAACACTGAAGCTTTCTTT
-	-	TRBV18	TRBJ2-7	CASSGKALPHEQYF	TGTGCCAGCTCAGGGAAAGCCCTCCCCCACGAGCAGTACTTC
-	-	TRBV28	TRBJ1-4	CASSPPSRLEKLFF	TGTGCCAGCAGTCCTCCGAGCAGGCTCGAGAAACTGTTTTTT
-	-	TRBV12-3/TRBV12-4	TRBJ1-4	CASSSGLVEKLFF	TGTGCCAGCAGTTCAGGACTGGTTGAAAAACTGTTTTTT
TRBD1	-	TRBV3-1/TRBV3-2	TRBJ1-6	CASSQRTGRNSPLHF	TGTGCCAGCAGCCAAAGGACAGGGCGAAATTCACCCCTCCACTTT
-	-	TRBV11-2	TRBJ1-1	CASSPQAGLDTEAFF	TGTGCCAGCAGCCCACAAGCAGGGTTAGACACTGAAGCTTTCTTT
TRBD1	-	TRBV28	TRBJ1-5	CASSPGQSSNQPQHF	TGTGCCAGCAGTCCGGGACAGTCTAGCAATCAGCCCCAGCATTTT
-	-	TRBV4-3	TRBJ2-3	CASSQGLAFSADTQYF	TGCGCCAGCAGCCAAGGCCTAGCGTTTAGCGCAGATACGCAGTATTTT
-	-	TRBV4-3	TRBJ1-1	CASSQEYSGNTEAFF	TGCGCCAGCAGCCAAGAGTACAGCGGGAACACTGAAGCTTTCTTT
TRBD1	once	TRBV5-1	TRBJ2-1	CASSALGTGVGNEQFF	TGCGCCAGCAGCGCCCTCGGGACAGGGGTAGGCAATGAGCAGTTCTTC
-	-	TRBV28	TRBJ1-4	CASSPPTNEKLFF	TGTGCCAGCAGTCCGCCCACTAATGAAAAACTGTTTTTT
TRBD1	-	TRBV11-3	TRBJ1-2	CASSQGTDYGYTF	TGTGCCAGCAGCCAAGGGACAGACTATGGCTACACCTTC